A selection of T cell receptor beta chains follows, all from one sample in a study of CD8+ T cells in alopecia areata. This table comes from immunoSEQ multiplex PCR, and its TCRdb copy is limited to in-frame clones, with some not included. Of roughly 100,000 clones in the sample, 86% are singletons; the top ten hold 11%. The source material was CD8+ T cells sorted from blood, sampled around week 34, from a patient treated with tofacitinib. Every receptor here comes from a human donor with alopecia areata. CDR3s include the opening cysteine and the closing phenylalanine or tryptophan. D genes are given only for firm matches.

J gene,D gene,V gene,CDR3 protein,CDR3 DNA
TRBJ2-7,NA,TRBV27,CASSLTSNYYEQYF,TGTGCCAGCAGTTTAACGTCCAACTACTACGAGCAGTACTTC
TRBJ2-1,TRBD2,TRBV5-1,CASSSTGLAGWGNEQFF,TGCGCCAGCAGCTCGACCGGACTAGCGGGGTGGGGCAATGAGCAGTTCTTC
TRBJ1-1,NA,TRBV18,CASSRGRLMNTEAFF,TGTGCCAGCTCACGAGGCAGGCTGATGAACACTGAAGCTTTCTTT
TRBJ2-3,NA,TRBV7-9,CASSPTDTTDTQYF,TGTGCCAGCAGCCCCACGGACACCACAGATACGCAGTATTTT
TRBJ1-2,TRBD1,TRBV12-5,CASGQGNYGYTF,TGTGCTAGCGGACAGGGAAACTATGGCTACACCTTC
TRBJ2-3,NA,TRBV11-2,CASSNGGYSTDTQYF,TGTGCCAGCAGCAACGGGGGATACAGCACAGATACGCAGTATTTT
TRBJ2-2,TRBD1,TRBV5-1,CASSLWPGQDRELFF,TGCGCCAGCAGCTTATGGCCAGGACAGGACCGGGAGCTGTTTTTT
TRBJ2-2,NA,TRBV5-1,CASVTPTTGGGKEIAGELFF,TGCGCCAGCGTCACACCTACTACCGGCGGAGGAAAAGAGATCGCCGGGGAGCTGTTTTTT
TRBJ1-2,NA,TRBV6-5,CASSYSKQLGIYGYTF,TGTGCCAGCAGTTACTCGAAACAACTGGGAATCTATGGCTACACCTTC
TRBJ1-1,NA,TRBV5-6,CASSPPLGRVNTEAFF,TGTGCCAGCAGCCCCCCTCTCGGGCGGGTTAACACTGAAGCTTTCTTT
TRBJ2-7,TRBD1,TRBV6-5,CASSEYRGSYEQYF,TGTGCCAGCAGTGAGTACAGGGGATCCTACGAGCAGTACTTC